A single sample is the source of the 22 T cell receptor beta chains below, sequenced in a study of PD-L1 blockade in urothelial cancer. Data came from immunoSEQ multiplex PCR; TCRdb stores just in-frame clones and leaves some out. Here the sample spans around 40,000 clones, approximately 90% being singletons. Time point defined: pretreatment peripheral blood. The input for sequencing was PBMCs, taken around atezolizumab (anti-PD-L1) treatment. These receptors came from a woman aged 55-69 years with urothelial cancer.

The CDR3 loop is CASSVPTSGAYEQYF. DNA for the CDR3: TGTGCCAGCAGCGTCCCGACTAGCGGAGCCTACGAGCAGTACTTC. The chain carries TRBV7-9 and TRBJ2-7; 9 nucleotides match TRBD2. Germline V gene data show CDR1 as SEHNR and CDR2 as FQNEAQ (reference sequence). Trimming at V came to 5 bases and at J to 2 bases, leaving 7 bases not matched to a gene. The CDR3 is 15 residues long.

The gene calls are TRBV29-1 and TRBJ1-1; D unclear. The germline V and J ends were trimmed by 6 bases and 0 bases, with 17 bases remaining between them. The CDR3 is 15 amino acids. Germline values: CDR1 SQVTM, CDR2 ANQGSEA. The chain's CDR3 is CSVFLTRALNTEAFF. In DNA form, the CDR3 reads TGCAGCGTCTTCCTAACGAGGGCCTTGAACACTGAAGCTTTCTTT.

This chain connects TRBV18 to TRBJ2-3; no clear D. Germline values: CDR1 KGHSH, CDR2 LQKENI. V lost 1 base, J lost 0 bases, and 11 bases lay in between. The length of the CDR3 is 16 residues. CDR3 protein: CASSPRAPGSTDTQYF. CDR3 DNA: TGTGCCAGCTCACCACGGGCCCCTGGGAGCACAGATACGCAGTATTTT.

The V call is TRBV7-9, the J call TRBJ1-2; D unresolved. The CDR3 has 14 residues. Deletions cut 3 bases from V and 0 bases from J, with 8 bases between. Per germline, CDR1 SEHNR and CDR2 FQNEAQ (reference sequence). The CDR3 sequence: CASSLIQSNYGYTF. The CDR3 bases are TGTGCCAGCAGCTTGATACAGTCTAACTATGGCTACACCTTC.

A note on this clone: The sample contains more than one DNA sequence encoding this CDR3. V and J are TRBV14 and TRBJ1-1; D not certain. Germline values: CDR1 SGHDN, CDR2 FVKESK. The V end lost 0 bases, the J end lost 1 base, and 3 bases lay between the germline ends. This CDR3 has 13 residues. In DNA form, the CDR3 reads TGTGCCAGCAGCCAAGACCGGAACACTGAAGCTTTCTTT. Residues: CASSQDRNTEAFF.

J is TRBJ2-2 and V is TRBV6-4; D perhaps matches TRBD1 (5 bases). The CDR3 extends over 14 amino acids. V was clipped by 2 bases and J by 6 bases, with 10 bases between them. CDR1 is MRHNA, CDR2 SNTAGT, per germline. CDR3 in amino acids: CASSDAAGPGELFF. In nucleotides, the CDR3 is TGTGCCAGCAGTGACGCGGCAGGGCCCGGGGAGCTGTTTTTT.

The chain has TRBV7-2 and TRBJ2-2; the match to TRBD2 covers 8 bases. Germline CDR1 reads SGHTA; CDR2 reads FQGNSA. The CDR3 has 15 residues. Losses at the gene ends were 8 bases for V and 4 bases for J; bases not matched to a gene: 9. The CDR3 sequence: CASLQRGTRTGELFF. The CDR3 bases are TGTGCCAGCCTACAGCGGGGGACCCGCACCGGGGAGCTGTTTTTT. The entire variable domain, with the rest obtained from reference TRBV7-2 and TRBJ2-2, is as follows: GAGVSQSPSNKVTEKGKDVELRCDPISGHTALYWYRQSLGQGLEFLIYFQGNSAPDKSGLPSDRFSAERTGGSVSTLTIQRTQQEDSAVYLCASLQRGTRTGELFFGEGSRLTVL.

The V and J genes are TRBV9 and TRBJ2-1; unclear D gene. Looked up from germline, CDR1 is SGDLS and CDR2 is YYNGEE. Trimming stripped 2 bases from V and 0 bases from J, with 6 bases between. The CDR3 has 14 amino acids. CDR3 nucleotides: TGTGCCAGCAGCGTTCATCACTCCTACAATGAGCAGTTCTTC. It translates to CASSVHHSYNEQFF.

The chain combines TRBV28 with TRBJ1-4; no definite D call. The CDR3 runs 14 residues. Trimming left V 6 bases short and J 7 bases short, with 15 bases between. Germline V gene lookup returns CDR1 MDHEN and CDR2 SYDVKM. This CDR3 is CASRRVRRGEKLFF. In DNA form, the CDR3 reads TGTGCCAGCAGACGCGTTAGGCGGGGTGAAAAACTGTTTTTT.

The chain employs TRBV7-8 and TRBJ2-1; 9 positions agree with TRBD2. The CDR3 totals 18 residues. V lost 5 bases, J lost 3 bases, and 14 bases stayed unmatched. Germline lookup yields CDR1 SGHVS and CDR2 FQNEAQ. In nucleotides, the CDR3 is TGTGCCAGCAGCCTCGGAGCTCCGGGACTAGCCCTCTACAATGAGCAGTTCTTC. It translates to CASSLGAPGLALYNEQFF.

The chain joins TRBV27 to TRBJ1-5; 7 nucleotides align to TRBD1. The trim removed 11 bases at V and 3 bases at J, leaving 10 bases unmatched. Per the germline V gene, CDR1 is MNHEY and CDR2 is SMNVEV (reference sequence). The CDR3 is made up of 14 amino acids. CDR3 in amino acids: CASRDRSFNQPQHF. CDR3 coding DNA: TGTGCCTCTCGGGACAGAAGCTTCAATCAGCCCCAGCATTTT.

V usage is TRBV5-5 and J usage is TRBJ2-5, with D maybe TRBD2 (6 bases). CDR1 and CDR2 (germline): SGHKS, YYEKEE (reference sequence). With 0 bases removed from V and 1 base from J, the gap between germline ends came to 13 bases. The CDR3 length is 16 residues. CDR3 protein: CASSLAAGSAQETQYF. CDR3 sequence (DNA): TGTGCCAGCAGCTTGGCGGCGGGATCAGCCCAAGAGACCCAGTACTTC.

CDR3 coding DNA: TGCGCCAGCAGCTTGGGGGGGACAGGCGTCTACAATGAGCAGTTCTTC. Translation gives CASSLGGTGVYNEQFF. The genes are TRBV5-1 and TRBJ2-1; 8 nucleotides line up with TRBD1. CDR3 length: 16 amino acids. The germline V gene has CDR1 SGHRS and CDR2 YFSETQ. Unmatched junction bases numbered 5, after V lost 0 bases and J lost 3 bases.

This chain links TRBV7-2 with TRBJ1-2; tentative D call: TRBD1 (5 bases). Germline assignment: CDR1 SGHTA and CDR2 FQGNSA. The CDR3 covers 13 residues. V was pared by 4 bases and J by 5 bases, with 11 bases between. The CDR3 nucleotides are TGTGCCAGCAGCTCCGAGCGGGGGTATGGCTACACCTTC. Its protein product is CASSSERGYGYTF.

The chain's CDR3 is CASSPPGQGNQPQHF. The CDR3 DNA reads TGTGCCAGCTCACCACCTGGGCAGGGTAATCAGCCCCAGCATTTT. V and J are TRBV18 and TRBJ1-5, with D possibly matching TRBD1 (5 bases). Germline CDR1 is KGHSH and CDR2 is LQKENI. The CDR3 contains 15 residues. The germline V and J ends were trimmed by 0 bases and 4 bases, with 10 bases remaining between them. Supplemented by reference TRBV18 and TRBJ1-5, the full variable domain reads NAGVMQNPRHLVRRRGQEARLRCSPMKGHSHVYWYRQLPEEGLKFMVYLQKENIIDESGMPKERFSAEFPKEGPSILRIQQVVRGDSAAYFCASSPPGQGNQPQHFGDGTRLSIL.

V gene TRBV9 combines with J gene TRBJ2-3; 14 bases agree with TRBD2. CDR1 SGDLS and CDR2 YYNGEE come from the germline V gene. V lost 3 bases, J lost 0 bases, and 9 bases stayed unmatched. The CDR3 totals 19 residues. The CDR3 coding sequence is TGTGCCAGCAGCGGGGGACTAGCGGGAGCCCTGGTTAGCACAGATACGCAGTATTTT. Residues: CASSGGLAGALVSTDTQYF. Full variable domain (missing parts from reference TRBV9 and TRBJ2-3): DSGVTQTPKHLITATGQRVTLRCSPRSGDLSVYWYQQSLDQGLQFLIQYYNGEERAKGNILERFSAQQFPDLHSELNLSSLELGDSALYFCASSGGLAGALVSTDTQYFGPGTRLTVL.

The chain employs TRBV7-3 and TRBJ2-3; TRBD2 aligns across 7 bases. Germline lookup yields CDR1 SGHTA and CDR2 FQGTGA. The CDR3 consists of 15 residues. V shed 9 bases, J shed 0 bases, and the junction held 9 bases outside the gene matches. The CDR3 spells CASTVGGGSTDTQYF. In DNA form, the CDR3 reads TGTGCCAGTACAGTTGGGGGGGGGAGCACAGATACGCAGTATTTT.

In its sample, this clone was seen once. The chain joins TRBV7-9 to TRBJ1-2; D remains ambiguous. CDR1 and CDR2 (germline): SEHNR, FQNEAQ (reference sequence). The CDR3 covers 16 residues. The germline V and J ends were trimmed by 0 bases and 4 bases, with 15 bases remaining between them. CDR3 nucleotide sequence: TGTGCCAGCAGCTTAGCCCTCCCCTCCGAAGCCTATGGCTACACCTTC. Protein: CASSLALPSEAYGYTF.

The chain is built from TRBV6-5 and TRBJ1-4; the match to TRBD1 covers 8 bases. This CDR3 is built from 15 residues. CDR1 and CDR2 from the germline V gene are MNHEY and SVGAGI. With V trimmed by 2 bases and J by 4 bases, 3 bases remained unmatched. Written as DNA, the CDR3 is TGTGCCAGCAGTTACGGGACAGGCTTTAATGAAAAACTGTTTTTT. Translating gives CASSYGTGFNEKLFF.

The CDR3 region has the DNA TGCAGCGTTCGTCCCCTCCTACGGGGGGAGACCCAGTACTTC. Translating it yields CSVRPLLRGETQYF. This chain joins TRBV29-1 and TRBJ2-5; tentatively, D is TRBD2 (6 bases). The germline gives CDR1 SQVTM, CDR2 ANQGSEA. Trimming cost V 5 bases and J 5 bases, with 18 bases left between them. The CDR3 loop spans 14 amino acids.

The V and J genes are TRBV7-6 and TRBJ2-1, with TRBD2 matching over 10 bases. There are 16 residues in the CDR3. The germline V gene encodes CDR1 SGHVS and CDR2 FNYEAQ. V was pared by 2 bases and J by 1 base, with 2 bases of the junction left unmatched. In DNA, the CDR3 is TGTGCCAGCAGCTTACTAGCGGGAGTGTCCTACAATGAGCAGTTCTTC. Translation: CASSLLAGVSYNEQFF. The full variable domain, completed using reference TRBV7-6 and TRBJ2-1, is GAGVSQSPRYKVTKRGQDVALRCDPISGHVSLYWYRQALGQGPEFLTYFNYEAQQDKSGLPNDRFSAERPEGSISTLTIQRTEQRDSAMYRCASSLLAGVSYNEQFFGPGTRLTVL.

This CDR3 reads CASSLATGISGANVLTF. The CDR3 DNA follows: TGCGCCAGCAGCTTGGCGACAGGGATCTCTGGGGCCAACGTCCTGACTTTC. The chain combines TRBV5-1 with TRBJ2-6; 7 bases are a match to TRBD1. CDR1 is SGHRS and CDR2 is YFSETQ in the germline V gene. This CDR3 has 17 residues. With V trimmed by 0 bases and J by 0 bases, 3 bases remained unmatched.